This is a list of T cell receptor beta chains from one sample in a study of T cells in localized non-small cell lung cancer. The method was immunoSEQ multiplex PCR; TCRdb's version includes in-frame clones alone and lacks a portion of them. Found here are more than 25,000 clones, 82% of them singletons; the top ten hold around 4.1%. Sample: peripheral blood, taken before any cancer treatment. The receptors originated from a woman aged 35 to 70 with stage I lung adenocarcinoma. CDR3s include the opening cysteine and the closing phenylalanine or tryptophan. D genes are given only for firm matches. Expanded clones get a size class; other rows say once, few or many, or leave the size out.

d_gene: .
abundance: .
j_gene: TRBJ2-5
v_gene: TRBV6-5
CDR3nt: TGTGCCAGCAGTTACCGGGGACGGTTCCAAGAGACCCAGTACTTC
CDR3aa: CASSYRGRFQETQYF

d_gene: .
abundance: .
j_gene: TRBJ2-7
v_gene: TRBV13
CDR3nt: TGTGCCAGCAGCTTACCAGGGGGGTCCTACGAGCAGTACTTC
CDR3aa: CASSLPGGSYEQYF

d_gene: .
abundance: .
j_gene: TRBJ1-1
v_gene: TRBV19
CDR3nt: TGTGCCAGTAGTAACAGCGATCAAGAGTGGGACACTGAAGCTTTCTTT
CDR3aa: CASSNSDQEWDTEAFF

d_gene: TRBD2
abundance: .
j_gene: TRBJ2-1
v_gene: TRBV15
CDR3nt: TGTGCCACCAGCGAGGGAGCGGGGGGATACAATGAGCAGTTCTTC
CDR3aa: CATSEGAGGYNEQFF

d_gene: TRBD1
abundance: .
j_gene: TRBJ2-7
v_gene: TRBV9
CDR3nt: TGTGCCAGCAGCGTACTGGCAGGGGGCTACGAGCAGTACTTC
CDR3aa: CASSVLAGGYEQYF

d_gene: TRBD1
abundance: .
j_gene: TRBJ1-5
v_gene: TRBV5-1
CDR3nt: TGCGCCAGCAGCCTGGAAACAGGGGGCAATCAGCCCCAGCATTTT
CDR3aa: CASSLETGGNQPQHF

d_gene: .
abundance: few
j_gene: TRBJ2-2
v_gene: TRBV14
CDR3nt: TGTGCCAGCAGCCTCACAGGACAGCGACCCACCGGGGAGCTGTTTTTT
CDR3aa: CASSLTGQRPTGELFF

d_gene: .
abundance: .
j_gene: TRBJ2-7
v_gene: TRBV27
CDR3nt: TGTGCCAGCACCGACAGACGAGAGGAGCAGTACTTC
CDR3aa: CASTDRREEQYF

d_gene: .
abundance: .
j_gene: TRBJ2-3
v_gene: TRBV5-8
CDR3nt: TGTGCCAGCAGTCGGACTTTTAGCACAGATACGCAGTATTTT
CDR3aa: CASSRTFSTDTQYF

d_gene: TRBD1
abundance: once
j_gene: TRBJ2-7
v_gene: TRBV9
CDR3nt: TGTGCCAGCAGCGACCCACCGGGACAGGGATCAGGCGAGCAGTACTTC
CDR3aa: CASSDPPGQGSGEQYF

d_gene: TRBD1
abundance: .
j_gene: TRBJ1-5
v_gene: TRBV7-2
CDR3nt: TGTGCCAGCAGCCCGCAATGGACAGGGGGCAGCAATCAGCCCCAGCATTTT
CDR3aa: CASSPQWTGGSNQPQHF

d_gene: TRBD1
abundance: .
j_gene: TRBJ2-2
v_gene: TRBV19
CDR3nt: TGTGCCAGTAGTATTTACAGGGGACACGGAAGGGGCACCGGGGAGCTGTTTTTT
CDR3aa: CASSIYRGHGRGTGELFF

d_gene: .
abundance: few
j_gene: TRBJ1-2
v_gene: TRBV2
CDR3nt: TGTGCCAGCAGTGGTAATCAGGGTACGTCTGGCTACACCTTC
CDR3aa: CASSGNQGTSGYTF

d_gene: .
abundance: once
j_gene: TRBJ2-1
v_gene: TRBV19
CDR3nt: TGTGCCAGTAGTACCCCCGGGGGTGGCTACAATGAGCAGTTCTTC
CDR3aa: CASSTPGGGYNEQFF

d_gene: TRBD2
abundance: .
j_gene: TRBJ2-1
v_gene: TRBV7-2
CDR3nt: TGTGCCAGCAGCTCACTAGCGGGGGGTATCTACAATGAGCAGTTCTTC
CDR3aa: CASSSLAGGIYNEQFF

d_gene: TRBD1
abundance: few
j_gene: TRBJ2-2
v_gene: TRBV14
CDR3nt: TGTGCCAGCAGCGGACAGGGGGCTGGGGAGCTGTTTTTT
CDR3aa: CASSGQGAGELFF

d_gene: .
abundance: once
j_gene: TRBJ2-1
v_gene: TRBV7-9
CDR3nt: TGTGCCAGCAGCTTACACACGAGGCACAATGAGCAGTTCTTC
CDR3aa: CASSLHTRHNEQFF

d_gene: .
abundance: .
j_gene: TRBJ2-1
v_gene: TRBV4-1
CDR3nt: TGCGCCAGCCGAATATCGGGACTTTCTACCTCCTACAATGAGCAGTTCTTC
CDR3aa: CASRISGLSTSYNEQFF

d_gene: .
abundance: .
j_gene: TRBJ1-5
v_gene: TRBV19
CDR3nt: TGTGCCAGTAGTCCGCCGGGAGGCGTTAGCAATCAGCCCCAGCATTTT
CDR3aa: CASSPPGGVSNQPQHF

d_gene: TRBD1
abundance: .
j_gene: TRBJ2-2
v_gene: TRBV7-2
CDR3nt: TGTGCCAGCAGCCCTCGGACAGGGTTTAACACCGGGGAGCTGTTTTTT
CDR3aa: CASSPRTGFNTGELFF

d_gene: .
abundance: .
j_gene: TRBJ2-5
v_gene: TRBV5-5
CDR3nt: TGTGCCAGCAGCTACTCCGGGACAAAAGAGACCCAGTACTTC
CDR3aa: CASSYSGTKETQYF

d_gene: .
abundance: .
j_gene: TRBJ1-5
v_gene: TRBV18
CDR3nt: TGTGCCAGCTCACCAGGGTTGGGAATTAATCAGCCCCAGCATTTT
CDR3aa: CASSPGLGINQPQHF

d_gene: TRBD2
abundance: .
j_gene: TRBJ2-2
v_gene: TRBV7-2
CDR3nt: TGTGCCAGCAGTCTCAATAGCGGGGGGTCGACGAACACCGGGGAGCTGTTTTTT
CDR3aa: CASSLNSGGSTNTGELFF

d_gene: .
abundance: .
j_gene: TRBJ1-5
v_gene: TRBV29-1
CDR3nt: TGCAGCGTGAAAGGTGGAGGGTCGGGGCAGCCCCAGCATTTT
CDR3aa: CSVKGGGSGQPQHF

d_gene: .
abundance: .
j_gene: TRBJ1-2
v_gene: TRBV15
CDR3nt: TGTGCCACCAGCAGAGATCGCAATCTGAACTATGGCTACACCTTC
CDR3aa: CATSRDRNLNYGYTF

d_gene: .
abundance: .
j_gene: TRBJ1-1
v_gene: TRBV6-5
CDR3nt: TGTGCCAGCAGTTACGGGGGGATAGGCACTGAAGCTTTCTTT
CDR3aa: CASSYGGIGTEAFF

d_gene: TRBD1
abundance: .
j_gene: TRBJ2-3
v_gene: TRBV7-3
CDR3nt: TGTGCCAGCAGCCGACAGGGCCGGGATACGCAGTATTTT
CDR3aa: CASSRQGRDTQYF

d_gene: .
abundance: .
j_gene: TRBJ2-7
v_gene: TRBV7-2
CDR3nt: TGTGCCAGCAGCTTAGGGGGGGCCCTTTCCTACGAGCAGTACTTC
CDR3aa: CASSLGGALSYEQYF

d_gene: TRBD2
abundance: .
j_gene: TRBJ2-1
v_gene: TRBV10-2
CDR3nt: TGCGCCAGCAGCCTAGCGGGGGAATACAATGAGCAGTTCTTC
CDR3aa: CASSLAGEYNEQFF

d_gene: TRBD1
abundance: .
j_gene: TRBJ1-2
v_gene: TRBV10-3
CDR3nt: TGTGCCGCTACAGGGGGCTTGAACTATGGCTACACCTTC
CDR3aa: CAATGGLNYGYTF

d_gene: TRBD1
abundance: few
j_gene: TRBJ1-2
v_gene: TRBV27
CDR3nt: TGTGCCAGCAGTCCTGGGACAGCCGATCCCTACACCTTC
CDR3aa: CASSPGTADPYTF

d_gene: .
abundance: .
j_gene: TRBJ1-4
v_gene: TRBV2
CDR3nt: TGTGCCAGCACCCTTTCGGCCACTAATGAAAAACTGTTTTTT
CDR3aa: CASTLSATNEKLFF

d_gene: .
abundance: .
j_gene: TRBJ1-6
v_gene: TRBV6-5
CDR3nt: TGTGCCAGCAGCCGGAGAGACTCACCCCTCCACTTT
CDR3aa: CASSRRDSPLHF

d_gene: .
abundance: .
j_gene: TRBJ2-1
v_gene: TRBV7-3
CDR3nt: TGTGCCAGCAGCGTAACGACCCTGAGCTCCTACAATGAGCAGTTCTTC
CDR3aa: CASSVTTLSSYNEQFF

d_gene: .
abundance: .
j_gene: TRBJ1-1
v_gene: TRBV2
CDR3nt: TGTGCCAGCAGTGGGACATTCGCTTTCTTT
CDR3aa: CASSGTFAFF

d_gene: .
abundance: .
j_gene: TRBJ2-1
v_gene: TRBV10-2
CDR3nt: TGCGCCAGCAGTGAGTCTCAGTCCTACAATGAGCAGTTCTTC
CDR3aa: CASSESQSYNEQFF